The TCR beta chain described here comes from a study of shared clonotypes between healthy human individuals. General observations from the study: Shared clonotypes across all four donors exceeded non-shared ones in generation probability. With few donors, the genetic and exposure-history diversity represented was limited. Clonotype sharing across donors was expected to vary with sequencing depth.

On this clone: What it binds is unknown.

Deep was the level at which the assay was run. Measured with immunoSEQ multiplex PCR; TCRdb has only the in-frame clones, and not every one. The sample lists 1,500,000 or so clones, approximately 98.5% occurring once. The CDR3 covers 13 residues. The germline V gene has CDR1 LNHDA and CDR2 SQIVND (reference sequence). V lost 5 bases to trimming and J lost 8 bases, with 15 bases between them. Sequencing input: naive CD4+ T cells sorted from blood. Subset given: CD45RA+ positively selected. This TCR was sampled from a man aged 25-45 years in good health. The V gene is TRBV19, the J gene TRBJ1-2, with D perhaps matching TRBD1 (5 bases). The CDR3 reads CASSPQGTGGYTF. The CDR3 region has the DNA TGTGCCAGTAGTCCTCAGGGTACGGGAGGCTACACCTTC.